This T cell receptor beta chain came from a study of cytomegalovirus exposure and HLA in healthy donors. Study-level points and caveats: Productive rates of about 90% or about 30% were seen for most TCR beta V segments in an earlier analysis.

Remarks on this clone: Its specificity is not known. Other nucleotide sequences in the sample specify the same CDR3.

The PCR was carried out with 60 Vbeta primers and 13 Jbeta primers. Profiled with immunoSEQ multiplex PCR; TCRdb holds only in-frame clones, not every one. The table includes about 270,000 clones, approximately 70% detected once. The CDR3 is made up of 14 amino acids. From germline, CDR1 is SGHNT and CDR2 YYREEE (reference sequence). V was pared by 5 bases and J by 4 bases, with 4 bases of the junction left unmatched. The chain joins TRBV5-4 to TRBJ2-7; 12 bases are shared with TRBD1. This receptor was taken from a female donor in good health and CMV-seronegative. The material sequenced was PBMCs. The CDR3 DNA reads TGTGCCAGCAGTCCGGGACAGGGGGCGTACGAGCAGTACTTC. As protein: CASSPGQGAYEQYF.